Following are 11 T cell receptor beta chains from one sample sequenced in a study of control samples from healthy donors and cancer patients. TCRdb's copy holds only in-frame clones and misses some; the assay was immunoSEQ multiplex PCR. Here the sample spans approximately 83,000 clones, 85% to 95% being singletons. Sequenced: blood. The receptor set was obtained from a woman in her twenties or thirties in good health.

A few counts support this clone. The rearrangement uses TRBV19 and TRBJ2-1; TRBD2 agrees at 9 bases. Germline V CDR1 and CDR2: LNHDA, SQIVND (reference sequence). The CDR3 totals 17 residues. Losses at the gene ends were 7 bases for V and 7 bases for J; bases not matched to a gene: 17. Here the CDR3 reads CASTPSSAGGKWNEQFF. The CDR3 coding sequence is TGTGCCAGTACCCCCTCGTCTGCGGGGGGGAAATGGAATGAGCAGTTCTTC. Full variable domain (missing parts from reference TRBV19 and TRBJ2-1): DGGITQSPKYLFRKEGQNVTLSCEQNLNHDAMYWYRQDPGQGLRLIYYSQIVNDFQKGDIAEGYSVSREKKESFPLTVTSAQKNPTAFYLCASTPSSAGGKWNEQFFGPGTRLTVL.

The CDR3 DNA follows: TGTGCCAGCAGCTTAGAGGAGCGGAGTGAGCAGTTCTTC. This sequence encodes CASSLEERSEQFF. The chain employs TRBV7-9 and TRBJ2-1; tentative D call: TRBD2 (5 bases). This CDR3 has 13 residues. Per the germline V gene, CDR1 is SEHNR and CDR2 is FQNEAQ (reference sequence). V was trimmed by 1 base and J by 9 bases, leaving 10 bases between them.

V gene TRBV20-1 combines with J gene TRBJ2-3; tentative D call: TRBD1 (5 bases). V lost 3 bases and J 2 bases, leaving 12 bases between the germline ends. The CDR3 sequence is 14 residues long. CDR1 and CDR2 from the germline V gene are DFQATT and SNEGSKA (reference sequence). Here the CDR3 DNA reads TGCAGTGCTAGTAGTAGGGGCCCCACAGATACGCAGTATTTT. It encodes CSASSRGPTDTQYF.

The J gene is TRBJ2-3, the V gene TRBV7-9; 10 positions match TRBD2. Germline lookup yields CDR1 SEHNR and CDR2 FQNEAQ (reference sequence). V shed 4 bases, J shed 4 bases, and the junction held 2 bases outside the gene matches. The CDR3 sequence is 14 residues long. The CDR3 DNA follows: TGTGCCAGCAGCTCTAGCGGGGGTCCAGATACGCAGTATTTT. Protein: CASSSSGGPDTQYF.

The rearrangement uses TRBV27 and TRBJ2-1; D is perhaps TRBD1 (6 bases). The CDR3 has 15 residues. Germline CDR1 MNHEY, CDR2 SMNVEV (reference sequence). Trimming stripped 0 bases from V and 7 bases from J, with 13 bases between. The CDR3, as DNA: TGTGCCAGCAGTTTATCAGGGGGAGTGGGGAATGAGCAGTTCTTC. It specifies CASSLSGGVGNEQFF.

The V and J genes are TRBV27 and TRBJ1-2; D is perhaps TRBD1 (5 bases). The CDR3 is made up of 16 amino acids. V lost 2 bases and J 4 bases, leaving 17 bases between the germline ends. Germline loops: CDR1 MNHEY, CDR2 SMNVEV (reference sequence). The DNA for the CDR3 is TGTGCCAGCAGTTTACAGGGCCCGAGGCGAGGCTATGGCTACACCTTC. This sequence encodes CASSLQGPRRGYGYTF.

The CDR3 region is CASSSTGEGEQFF. For the CDR3, the DNA is TGTGCCAGCAGTTCAACAGGGGAGGGTGAGCAGTTCTTC. The chain recombines TRBV12-3 or TRBV12-4 with TRBJ2-1, with D tentatively TRBD1 or TRBD2 (7 bases each). The CDR3 sequence is 13 residues long. Trimming removed 4 bases at V and 9 bases at J, with 13 bases between.

The chain employs TRBV7-9 and TRBJ2-1; D might be TRBD2 (5 bases). CDR1 and CDR2 (germline): SEHNR, FQNEAQ (reference sequence). Trimming cost V 2 bases and J 4 bases, with 18 bases left between them. The CDR3 runs to 17 residues. The CDR3 region is CASSLPPGSSGYNEQFF. The CDR3 coding sequence is TGTGCCAGCAGCTTACCCCCGGGGTCGTCGGGTTACAATGAGCAGTTCTTC. The full variable domain, with the rest looked up from reference TRBV7-9 and TRBJ2-1, is DTGVSQNPRHKITKRGQNVTFRCDPISEHNRLYWYRQTLGQGPEFLTYFQNEAQLEKSRLLSDRFSAERPKGSFSTLEIQRTEQGDSAMYLCASSLPPGSSGYNEQFFGPGTRLTVL.

The V call is TRBV18, the J call TRBJ1-1; tentative D call: TRBD1 (5 bases). The CDR3 is 13 residues long. The V end was cut by 6 bases, the J end by 5 bases, with 13 bases between. The germline V gene has CDR1 KGHSH and CDR2 LQKENI. The CDR3 nucleotides read TGTGCCAGCTCCCGCCCGGGGGGGACTGAAGCTTTCTTT. Protein sequence: CASSRPGGTEAFF.

The rearrangement uses TRBV2 and TRBJ1-3, with 7 bases lining up with TRBD1. Looked up from germline, CDR1 is SNHLY and CDR2 is FYNNEI. This CDR3 is built from 16 residues. V lost 8 bases to trimming and J lost 4 bases; unmatched junction nucleotides: 14. CDR3 DNA sequence: TGTGCCAGCTTCGTCCGACAGGGTCAATGGGGAAACACCATATATTTT. Its protein is CASFVRQGQWGNTIYF.

V and J are TRBV9 and TRBJ1-3; D remains unclear. The germline gives CDR1 SGDLS, CDR2 YYNGEE. The CDR3 runs to 14 residues. Trimming left V 2 bases short and J 0 bases short, with 6 bases between. CDR3 protein: CASSVGSSGNTIYF. CDR3 in DNA: TGTGCCAGCAGCGTTGGGTCCTCTGGAAACACCATATATTTT.